These 8 T cell receptor beta chains originate from one sample sequenced in a study of immune evolution from preneoplasia to lung adenocarcinoma. Sequencing used immunoSEQ multiplex PCR; TCRdb keeps in-frame clones, though not all of them. This repertoire shows 8,500 to 13,000 clones, approximately 80% found once; its top ten account for approximately 3.5%. The sequencing sample was made of FFPE minimally invasive lung adenocarcinoma tissue. All receptors derive from a person aged 70 to 85 with lung adenocarcinoma.

CDR3 sequence reads: CASRKGGATANTEAFF. As DNA, the CDR3 is TGCGCCAGCAGGAAGGGGGGCGCGACGGCGAACACTGAAGCTTTCTTT. The genes are TRBV5-1 and TRBJ1-1, with D possibly being TRBD1 (6 bases). V lost 5 bases and J 1 base, leaving 18 bases between the germline ends. CDR1 is SGHRS, CDR2 YFSETQ, per germline. The CDR3 consists of 16 residues.

The chain links TRBV10-3 to TRBJ1-3, with 11 bases aligning to TRBD1. The germline CDR1 and CDR2 sequences are ENHRY and SYGVKD. The CDR3 consists of 15 residues. V lost 4 bases to trimming and J lost 4 bases; unmatched junction nucleotides: 3. The CDR3 reads CAISADRGPGNTIYF. CDR3 nucleotide sequence: TGTGCCATCAGTGCGGACAGGGGGCCAGGAAACACCATATATTTT.

V usage is TRBV7-9 and J usage is TRBJ2-7, with D maybe TRBD2 (5 bases). This CDR3 is built from 14 residues. Germline V CDR1 and CDR2: SEHNR, FQNEAQ (reference sequence). Trimming removed 4 bases from V and 2 bases from J, with 12 bases in between. The CDR3 loop is CASSSGDPPYEQYF. As DNA, the CDR3 is TGTGCCAGCAGCTCCGGGGATCCCCCCTACGAGCAGTACTTC.

The gene calls are TRBV18 and TRBJ2-1; TRBD2 agrees at 9 bases. The V gene end was trimmed by 4 bases and the J gene end by 0 bases; junction bases not matched to a gene: 4. CDR1 and CDR2 from the germline V gene are KGHSH and LQKENI. This CDR3 is built from 16 residues. The DNA for the CDR3 is TGTGCCAGCTCACGCGCGGGGGGGAGCTCCTACAATGAGCAGTTCTTC. This translates into CASSRAGGSSYNEQFF.

The V and J genes are TRBV18 and TRBJ2-2, with D unclear. CDR3 length: 15 residues. CDR1 is KGHSH, CDR2 LQKENI, per germline. The V end lost 5 bases, the J end lost 3 bases, and 13 bases lay between the germline ends. The CDR3: CASSADRVDTGELFF. The CDR3 DNA reads as TGTGCCAGCTCAGCCGATCGGGTGGACACCGGGGAGCTGTTTTTT.

The chain carries TRBV7-9 and TRBJ1-4, with no clear D. Trimming removed 6 bases from V and 0 bases from J, with 8 bases in between. The CDR3 extends over 14 amino acids. Germline CDR1 SEHNR, CDR2 FQNEAQ (reference sequence). CDR3 in DNA: TGTGCCAGCAGTCTCAGGTCAACTAATGAAAAACTGTTTTTT. Its protein is CASSLRSTNEKLFF.

This clone was seen just once. This rearrangement joins TRBV7-8 to TRBJ1-2, with a weak D call TRBD1 (6 bases). The germline V and J ends were trimmed by 5 bases and 8 bases, with 24 bases remaining between them. This CDR3 has 16 residues. The germline V gene encodes CDR1 SGHVS and CDR2 FQNEAQ. The CDR3 loop reads CASSPVRGADSGGYTF. The CDR3 DNA follows: TGTGCCAGCAGCCCAGTGAGGGGGGCGGATTCCGGGGGCTACACCTTC.

The rearrangement joins TRBV19 to TRBJ1-2; D remains unclear. Germline CDR1 reads LNHDA; CDR2 reads SQIVND (reference sequence). There are 15 residues in the CDR3. V lost 3 bases to trimming and J lost 2 bases, with 13 bases between them. The CDR3 region is CASSIGAEINYGYTF. CDR3 DNA: TGTGCCAGTAGTATTGGAGCGGAGATAAACTATGGCTACACCTTC.